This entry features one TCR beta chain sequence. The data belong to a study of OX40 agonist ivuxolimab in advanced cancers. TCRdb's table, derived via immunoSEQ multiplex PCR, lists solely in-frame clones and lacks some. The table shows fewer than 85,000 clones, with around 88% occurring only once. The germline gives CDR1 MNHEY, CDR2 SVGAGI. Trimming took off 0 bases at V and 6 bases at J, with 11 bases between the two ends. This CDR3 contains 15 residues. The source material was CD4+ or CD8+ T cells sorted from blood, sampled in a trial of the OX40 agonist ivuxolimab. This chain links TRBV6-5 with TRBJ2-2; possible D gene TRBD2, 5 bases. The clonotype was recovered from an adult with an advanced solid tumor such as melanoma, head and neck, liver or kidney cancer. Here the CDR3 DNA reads TGTGCCAGCAGTTACTCCGGGTTGCGGGCCGGGGAGCTGTTTTTT. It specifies CASSYSGLRAGELFF.